Listed below are T cell receptor beta chains from one sample, sequenced in a study of blood T cell repertoires in COVID-19. The assay was immunoSEQ multiplex PCR, and TCRdb's table has in-frame clones only and misses some. The sample lists some 310,000 clones, about nine tenths occurring once. Sequenced: peripheral blood. The receptor source for this set is a woman in her 30s with COVID-19, enrolled during active disease. The CDR3 runs from the conserved cysteine through the conserved F or W.

v_call	cdr3_length	cdr3_aa
TRBV7-6	13	CASSLPSSYEQYF
TRBV11-2	16	CASSQPQTGLWYEQYF
TRBV28	16	CASSLYLGEMNTEAFF
TRBV7-6	14	CASSSRQGAYEQYF
TRBV7-9	15	CASSLGQGNNEKLFF
TRBV2	14	CASIRQGGNTEAFF
TRBV5-1	12	CASGQGGQPQHF
TRBV30	15	CAWRTGGRSNEKLFF
TRBV12-3/TRBV12-4	13	CASRLRRGKGYTF
TRBV30	16	CAWSPAGLSGANVLTF
TRBV7-2	16	CASSLAPGLAGGTQYF
TRBV19	14	CASSRQGSTDTQYF
TRBV28	13	CASSLDSNQPQHF
TRBV6-5	13	CATWRQGGNTIYF
TRBV5-8	13	CASSPRGRSWAFF
TRBV30	16	CAWSVSGTGGNQPQHF
TRBV5-1	16	CASSLGSSGRKETQYF
TRBV7-9	14	CASSSGQEKNIQYF
TRBV3-1/TRBV3-2	15	CASSQEGRGSYGYTF
TRBV7-8	16	CASSFMDSPVADTQYF
TRBV14	13	CASTPGHGYEQYF
TRBV15	15	CATSRAARGDNEQFF
TRBV7-7	18	CASSPNRLTSGSYNEQFF
TRBV7-8	17	CASSFIPPGQTLAEAFF
TRBV30	13	CAWFFPGLGGYTF
TRBV5-1	17	CASSLGNTGGRGYGYTF
TRBV19	14	CASSIRDTNQPQHF
TRBV5-1	16	CASSLEPSGTTDTQYF
TRBV2	12	CASFTGGTEAFF
TRBV19	15	CASSIDSGSDQPQHF
TRBV12-3/TRBV12-4	13	CASSLFGVETQYF
TRBV19	14	CASSMGGGYNEQFF
TRBV29-1	15	CSVEEASGRSYEQYF
TRBV27	15	CASSSTGQGYSPLHF
TRBV24-1	15	CATSDPSGSGNEQFF
TRBV27	14	CASSLKGGGNTIYF
TRBV28	14	CASSPQTGAYGYTF
TRBV10-1	14	CASSMRRGAGELFF